Detailed here is one T cell receptor beta chain. Participants reported their clinical history, and cohort assignment relied on those reports. V lost 0 bases to trimming and J lost 5 bases, with 14 bases between them. Germline-derived CDR1 and CDR2 are MNHNY and SVGAGI (reference sequence). The CDR3 spans 15 residues. This record comes from a study of blood T cell repertoires in COVID-19. Method: immunoSEQ multiplex PCR; TCRdb's copy keeps in-frame clones and lacks some. Here the sample spans around 230,000 clones, 86% being singletons. The sequenced sample was PBMCs or T cells enriched from blood (not recorded which). This TCR was recovered from a woman in her thirties or forties with acute COVID-19. The chain employs TRBV6-6 and TRBJ2-7, with D unresolved. The CDR3 sequence is CASSYSYDITNEQYF. The CDR3 nucleotides are TGTGCCAGCAGTTACTCTTACGACATCACCAACGAGCAGTACTTC.